This T cell receptor beta chain originates from a study of CD8+ T cells in alopecia areata. RNA was extracted and reverse transcribed into cDNA as the sequencing template. The data were produced by immunoSEQ multiplex PCR, yet TCRdb's version contains in-frame clones alone and is incomplete. The repertoire holds approximately 31,000 clones, with around three quarters as singletons. Peripheral blood, together with lesional scalp punch biopsies, was collected from alopecia areata patients. Regarding the study as a whole: Greater clonality was observed in lesional scalp samples, especially alopecia totalis/universalis, versus normal scalp. When scalp samples are sequenced, resident alphabeta T cells of normal skin are also captured.

The table lists this clone with a few counts. The antigen is undetermined. Trimming took 0 bases from V and 4 from J, leaving 8 bases between them. This CDR3 is 14 amino acids long. The V gene's germline CDR1 is KGHSH and CDR2 LQKENI. The sample was NKG2D-low CD8+ T cells sorted from blood. This TCR was sampled from a human donor with alopecia areata. The chain is built from TRBV18 and TRBJ2-3; possibly TRBD1 for D (6 bases). The CDR3 region has the DNA TGTGCCAGCTCACCACCGGGACACTCAGATACGCAGTATTTT. Translated, it gives CASSPPGHSDTQYF.